Below are 7 T cell receptor beta chains sequenced from a single sample in a study of Graves' ophthalmopathy and Graves' hyperthyroidism (dated by TCRdb to between 2017 and 2018). The sequencer was an Illumina HiSeq 2000. For repertoire sequencing, TCR beta CDR3 regions were amplified from RNA transcripts. HTBI primers and the Qiagen OneStep RT-PCR kit were used in a first-round RT-PCR, which was followed by a second-round multiplex PCR, size selection and purification. TCRdb reprocessing: public reads trimmed at Q25 with fastp, clones called with MiXCR, in-frame beta chains kept. Entries are consolidated by CDR3 protein sequence, retaining the most common genes and DNA. Recorded for this sample are roughly 1.1 million distinct CDR3 sequences; about two fifths of them occurred a single time. The ten most abundant clones make up around 10% of the sample. Sequencing was performed on peripheral blood or thyroid tissue (not recorded which). All receptors derive from an adult man with Graves' hyperthyroidism.

V usage is TRBV7-2 and J usage is TRBJ2-5, with a possible D match to TRBD1 (6 bases). The CDR3 extends over 19 amino acids. Germline CDR1 and CDR2: SGHTA and FQGNSA. Trimming took 2 bases from V and 0 from J, leaving 22 bases between them. The CDR3 is CASSLRSGLLRGNQETQYF. The CDR3 nucleotides are TGTGCCAGCAGCTTAAGGTCCGGTTTGTTGAGGGGGAACCAAGAGACCCAGTACTTC.

The CDR3 reads CASSLREGRLVEQFF. As DNA, the CDR3 is TGTGCCAGCAGCCTCCGGGAAGGGAGGTTGGTTGAGCAGTTCTTC. The chain couples TRBV7-6 to TRBJ2-5; D possibly corresponds to TRBD2 (6 bases). TRBJ2-1 matches the DNA end more closely, so the J call is doubtful. CDR1 and CDR2 (germline): SGHVS, FNYEAQ. The CDR3 length is 15 residues.

This chain joins TRBV19 and TRBJ1-1; TRBD1 might be the D (5 bases). This CDR3 contains 12 residues. V was clipped by 9 bases and J by 1 base, with 9 bases between them. CDR1 LNHDA and CDR2 SQIVND come from the germline V gene (reference sequence). CDR3 residues: CARTGPNTEAFF. The DNA for the CDR3 is TGTGCCAGGACGGGGCCGAACACTGAAGCTTTCTTT.

With respect to this clonotype: A much larger clone differs by one base, so this may be a read error. The chain carries TRBV5-1 and TRBJ1-1; D unclear. This CDR3 has 15 residues. The V gene's germline CDR1 is SGHRS and CDR2 YFSETQ. The V end lost 2 bases, the J end lost 1 base, and 12 bases lay between the germline ends. Written as DNA, the CDR3 is TGCGCCAGCAGCTTCTTGGCACATGAGAACACTGAAGCTTTCTTT. Amino acid sequence: CASSFLAHENTEAFF. The complete variable domain, with remaining parts taken from reference TRBV5-1 and TRBJ1-1, reads KAGVTQTPRYLIKTRGQQVTLSCSPISGHRSVSWYQQTPGQGLQFLFEYFSETQRNKGNFPGRFSGRQFSNSRSEMNVSTLELGDSALYLCASSFLAHENTEAFFGQGTRLTVV.

This clonotype was seen a few times. The chain has TRBV20-1 and TRBJ2-2; 7 nucleotides line up with TRBD2. In germline, CDR1 is DFQATT, CDR2 SNEGSKA (reference sequence). V lost 5 bases to trimming and J lost 6 bases; unmatched junction nucleotides: 12. This CDR3 comprises 15 residues. CDR3: CSAEGRVGRSGELFF. As DNA, the CDR3 is TGCAGTGCTGAGGGTCGGGTCGGGAGGTCCGGGGAGCTGTTTTTT.

The chain employs TRBV19 and TRBJ1-2, with D possibly TRBD1 on 5 matching bases. Deletions cut 4 bases from V and 2 bases from J, with 14 bases between. This CDR3 has 15 residues. Germline loops: CDR1 LNHDA, CDR2 SQIVND (reference sequence). This CDR3 reads CASSTGTSGNYGYTF. The CDR3 DNA follows: TGTGCCAGTAGTACAGGGACTAGCGGGAACTATGGCTACACCTTC.

The table lists this clonotype with many counts. The chain has TRBV19 and TRBJ1-2; possible D gene TRBD1, 6 bases. Between the trimmed V and J ends, which lost 3 bases and 8 bases, there was a span of 10 bases. The CDR3 sequence is 12 residues long. Germline V CDR1 and CDR2: LNHDA, SQIVND (reference sequence). The CDR3 bases are TGTGCCAGTAGTATCCTGGACAGCGGCTACACCTTC. Amino acids: CASSILDSGYTF.